Following are 26 T cell receptor beta chains from one sample sequenced in a study of regulatory T cells in long-lasting Graves disease. Arm-PCR of CDR3 regions with iRepertoire HTBI primers generated TCR beta libraries. TCRdb re-called the multiplex PCR reads through MiXCR, storing one row per CDR3 protein. Among 500,000 or so distinct CDR3 sequences listed, around 15% were seen once. Specified time point: newly diagnosed GD, antithyroid drugs for less than 3 months. Following extraction of RNA from PBMCs, that RNA was used to make the TCR library. These data also formed part of another study, on T cells in Graves' hyperthyroidism and ophthalmopathy.

The sequenced sample was peripheral blood mononuclear cells (PBMCs), obtained at new diagnosis, from a patient treated with antithyroid drugs. Source of these receptors: a man in his forties or fifties with Graves disease.

This clonotype was observed many times. The rearrangement joins TRBV6-5 to TRBJ2-1, with D possibly TRBD1 on 5 matching bases. This CDR3 has 16 residues. From germline, CDR1 is MNHEY and CDR2 SVGAGI. V lost 0 bases and J 2 bases, leaving 11 bases between the germline ends. The CDR3 protein is CASSYSRDPPYNEQFF. The CDR3 coding sequence is TGTGCCAGCAGTTACTCCAGGGATCCCCCCTACAATGAGCAGTTCTTC.

The table lists this clonotype with many counts. The chain recombines TRBV20-1 with TRBJ2-7; D unclear. Germline CDR1 DFQATT, CDR2 SNEGSKA (reference sequence). The CDR3 covers 12 residues. Deletions cut 3 bases from V and 4 bases from J, with 10 bases between. The CDR3 bases are TGCAGTGCTAGTTTCACAACTTACGAGCAGTACTTC. This encodes CSASFTTYEQYF.

The chain recombines TRBV24-1 with TRBJ2-3, with D possibly being TRBD1 (6 bases). The V gene lost 4 bases and the J gene lost 3 bases, with 13 bases spanning the gap. Germline V gene lookup returns CDR1 KGHDR and CDR2 SFDVKD. The CDR3 totals 15 residues. The CDR3 is CATSDAGQLTDTQYF. CDR3 coding DNA: TGTGCCACCAGTGACGCCGGACAGTTGACAGATACGCAGTATTTT.

The rearrangement uses TRBV11-2 and TRBJ1-1; D gene uncertain. Germline V gives CDR1 SGHAT, CDR2 FQNNGV. Trimming took off 5 bases at V and 1 base at J, with 11 bases between the two ends. The CDR3 spans 14 residues. This CDR3 reads CASSPQTWNTEAFF. In DNA form, the CDR3 reads TGTGCCAGCAGCCCACAGACCTGGAACACTGAAGCTTTCTTT.

The table lists this clonotype with many counts. The J gene is TRBJ2-2, the V gene TRBV3-1; D is undetermined. V was clipped by 1 base and J by 4 bases, with 10 bases between them. The CDR3 loop spans 15 amino acids. The germline V gene has CDR1 LGHDT and CDR2 YNNKEL (reference sequence). The CDR3 protein is CASSQGRTGTGELFF. For the CDR3, the DNA is TGTGCCAGCAGCCAAGGACGAACCGGCACCGGGGAGCTGTTTTTT.

CDR3 coding DNA: TGTGCCACCAGCAGAGATCTTTCGGCGGGAGCTCAAGAGACCCAGTACTTC. It is translated as CATSRDLSAGAQETQYF. The chain is built from TRBV15 and TRBJ2-5; TRBD2 matches at 7 bases. The CDR3 spans 17 residues. CDR1 is LNHNV and CDR2 is YYDKDF in the germline V gene (reference sequence). V lost 0 bases and J lost 2; bases outside the gene matches: 9.

This clonotype was detected many times. The chain combines TRBV28 with TRBJ2-3; D ambiguous. V lost 2 bases and J lost 0, with 9 bases in between. In germline, CDR1 is MDHEN, CDR2 SYDVKM. This CDR3 has 15 amino acids. The CDR3 region has the DNA TGTGCCAGCAGTTTACCCCTGGGAAGCACAGATACGCAGTATTTT. Its translation is CASSLPLGSTDTQYF.

The chain couples TRBV12-3 or TRBV12-4 to TRBJ2-2, with no clear D. Trimming pared 2 bases from V and 10 bases from J, leaving 5 bases between. CDR3 length equals 11 residues. CDR3 sequence: CASSLRSELFF. In DNA, the CDR3 is TGTGCCAGCAGTTTAAGATCGGAGCTGTTTTTT.

This clonotype was seen a single time. J is TRBJ2-5 and V is TRBV9; 7 bases are a match to TRBD1. The CDR3 runs 16 residues. Germline V gives CDR1 SGDLS, CDR2 YYNGEE. Germline trimming cut 0 bases from V and 11 bases from J; bases unmatched to any gene: 16. CDR3 sequence: CASSVGGDSLYNEQYF. For the CDR3, the DNA is TGTGCCAGCAGCGTAGGAGGGGACAGCTTATACAATGAGCAGTACTTC.

The J gene is TRBJ2-7, the V gene TRBV27; D call uncertain. The germline V gene has CDR1 MNHEY and CDR2 SMNVEV (reference sequence). Between the trimmed V and J ends, which lost 3 bases and 2 bases, there was a span of 14 bases. The CDR3 sequence is 15 residues long. The CDR3, as DNA: TGTGCCAGCAGTTTTCGGCAGCCGACTCCCTACGAGCAGTACTTC. Protein sequence: CASSFRQPTPYEQYF.

The table lists this clonotype with a count of one. The V call is TRBV7-9, the J call TRBJ2-7; 14 positions agree with TRBD2. Per germline, CDR1 SEHNR and CDR2 FQNEAQ (reference sequence). The junction had 10 bases not matched to a gene; V was cut back by 7 bases and J by 5 bases. This CDR3 is 16 amino acids long. Here the CDR3 DNA reads TGTGCCAGCACGCAGGGACTAGCGGGAGTTGGTCACGAGCAGTACTTC. Amino acids: CASTQGLAGVGHEQYF.

The chain couples TRBV6-1 to TRBJ2-5; 7 positions agree with TRBD1. This CDR3 region has 16 residues. Losses at the gene ends were 6 bases for V and 5 bases for J; bases not matched to a gene: 15. CDR1 is MNHNS and CDR2 is SASEGT in the germline V gene. The CDR3 protein is CASRAHRDSWAETQYF. Written as DNA, the CDR3 is TGTGCCAGCAGGGCTCACCGGGACAGTTGGGCGGAGACCCAGTACTTC.

This clonotype showed up many times. The rearrangement links TRBV20-1 to TRBJ2-1; D is perhaps TRBD2 (6 bases). CDR3 length equals 10 residues. The V end was cut by 6 bases, the J end by 14 bases, with 14 bases between. CDR1 DFQATT and CDR2 SNEGSKA come from the germline V gene (reference sequence). CDR3 loop: CSAQGLPEFF. The CDR3, as DNA: TGCAGTGCGCAGGGACTCCCGGAGTTCTTC.

This clonotype was picked up a small number of times. V and J are TRBV4-2 and TRBJ1-1, with TRBD1 as a possible D gene (5 bases). V was clipped by 0 bases and J by 8 bases, with 10 bases between them. The CDR3 sequence is 13 residues long. The germline CDR1 and CDR2 sequences are LGHNA and YNFKEQ. CDR3 amino acids: CASSQEGGSEAFF. Here the CDR3 DNA reads TGTGCCAGCAGCCAAGAGGGGGGGTCGGAAGCTTTCTTT.

This clonotype was seen only a few times. V usage is TRBV11-3 and J usage is TRBJ2-7, with unresolved D. This CDR3 is 13 amino acids long. V lost 4 bases, J lost 2 bases, and 9 bases lay in between. CDR1 and CDR2 (germline): SGHNT, YENEEA. The CDR3 sequence is CASSWTAAYEQYF. The CDR3 DNA reads TGTGCCAGCAGCTGGACCGCAGCCTACGAGCAGTACTTC.

To note about this clonotype: The CDR3 does not close with the conserved phenylalanine or tryptophan, likely indicating a read error. The limits of the CDR3 on the DNA are not certain, so only TCRdb's listed CDR3 is given. The rearrangement joins TRBV2 to TRBJ2-7; TRBD1 is the table's D call and was not checked against the DNA. The CDR3 is 9 amino acids in total, end residues counted. The germline V gene has CDR1 SNHLY and CDR2 FYNNEI. The CDR3 loop reads CASRGTGNL.

This clonotype was counted many times. This sequence joins TRBV20-1 and TRBJ2-1; 10 bases are shared with TRBD2. CDR1 is DFQATT and CDR2 is SNEGSKA in the germline V gene (reference sequence). Trimming at V came to 0 bases and at J to 0 bases, leaving 2 bases not matched to a gene. The CDR3 length is 16 residues. Here the CDR3 reads CSARDSGRFSYNEQFF. CDR3 DNA: TGCAGTGCTAGAGATAGCGGGAGGTTCTCCTACAATGAGCAGTTCTTC.

This clonotype was picked up a small number of times. The chain links TRBV5-1 to TRBJ1-5, with 7 bases matching TRBD1. Germline assignment: CDR1 SGHRS and CDR2 YFSETQ. This CDR3 has 15 residues. The ends lost 4 bases at V and 7 bases at J; junction bases unmatched: 11. CDR3 region: CASSPTGETGQPQHF. DNA for the CDR3: TGCGCCAGCAGCCCCACAGGGGAGACGGGCCAGCCCCAGCATTTT. The full variable domain, rest sourced from reference TRBV5-1 and TRBJ1-5, is KAGVTQTPRYLIKTRGQQVTLSCSPISGHRSVSWYQQTPGQGLQFLFEYFSETQRNKGNFPGRFSGRQFSNSRSEMNVSTLELGDSALYLCASSPTGETGQPQHFGDGTRLSIL.

This clonotype has just a few counts. This may be a read error: a much more frequent sequence differs by one nucleotide. The chain employs TRBV28 and TRBJ2-7; 8 bases fit TRBD1. This CDR3 spans 14 amino acids. Germline CDR1 and CDR2: MDHEN and SYDVKM. CDR3 region: CASRVRGRTYGQYF. The CDR3 nucleotides read TGTGCCAGCAGGGTCAGGGGGCGAACCTACGGGCAGTACTTC.

This clonotype was observed a handful of times. The chain is built from TRBV6-2 or TRBV6-3 and TRBJ1-3; D possibly corresponds to TRBD1 (5 bases). This CDR3 region has 17 residues. The germline CDR1 and CDR2 sequences are MNHEY and SVGEGT. V lost 5 bases and J 2 bases, leaving 19 bases between the germline ends. The CDR3 DNA is TGTGCCAGCAGTAGAACGCCAGGGAGGGGAACTGGAAACACCATATATTTT. Its translation: CASSRTPGRGTGNTIYF.

This clonotype was observed many times. This chain uses TRBV2 with TRBJ2-5; the match to TRBD2 covers 9 bases. With 4 bases clipped from V and 9 bases from J, the junction kept 15 bases outside the gene matches. CDR1 SNHLY and CDR2 FYNNEI come from the germline V gene. This CDR3 spans 16 amino acids. The CDR3 loop reads CASSGSGLATLRAQYF. CDR3 sequence (DNA): TGTGCCAGCAGTGGCAGCGGACTAGCGACCCTAAGGGCCCAGTACTTC.

This clonotype was counted at least ten times. The rearrangement links TRBV18 to TRBJ1-1, with D possibly matching TRBD1 (6 bases). The V gene's germline CDR1 is KGHSH and CDR2 LQKENI. V lost 0 bases, J lost 5 bases, and 10 bases lay in between. CDR3 length: 14 residues. CDR3 residues: CASSPPSGETEAFF. The CDR3 coding sequence is TGTGCCAGCTCACCACCGTCAGGGGAGACTGAAGCTTTCTTT.

The chain is built from TRBV7-9 and TRBJ2-2; D uncertain. The CDR3 contains 15 residues. Germline loops: CDR1 SEHNR, CDR2 FQNEAQ (reference sequence). V was pared by 6 bases and J by 0 bases, with 11 bases between. This CDR3 reads CASSPYSTNTGELFF. The CDR3 nucleotides are TGTGCCAGCAGTCCCTACAGCACGAACACCGGGGAGCTGTTTTTT. The whole variable domain, filled in from reference TRBV7-9 and TRBJ2-2, reads DTGVSQNPRHKITKRGQNVTFRCDPISEHNRLYWYRQTLGQGPEFLTYFQNEAQLEKSRLLSDRFSAERPKGSFSTLEIQRTEQGDSAMYLCASSPYSTNTGELFFGEGSRLTVL.

This clonotype was counted many times. The chain links TRBV5-6 to TRBJ2-1, with D possibly TRBD2 on 6 matching bases. V gave up 1 base and J gave up 7 bases, with 30 bases separating them. The CDR3 length is 20 residues. Per the germline V gene, CDR1 is SGHDT and CDR2 is YYEEEE. CDR3 amino acids: CASSLLIVPGSSVGLNEQFF. CDR3 nucleotides: TGTGCCAGCAGCTTGTTGATTGTGCCAGGGTCTAGCGTTGGCCTAAATGAGCAGTTCTTC.

This clonotype appeared a few times. The DNA of the CDR3 is TGTGCCAGCAGTGAGCGGGAATTAGGCGAGCAGTACTTC. It encodes CASSERELGEQYF. This chain joins TRBV25-1 and TRBJ2-7; TRBD2 might be the D (6 bases). Looked up from germline, CDR1 is MGHDK and CDR2 is SYGVNS. The CDR3 extends over 13 amino acids. Trimming removed 3 bases at V and 6 bases at J, with 12 bases between.

The rearrangement uses TRBV5-1 and TRBJ1-4; D is unclear. The CDR3 contains 15 residues. V was trimmed by 0 bases and J by 7 bases, leaving 13 bases between them. In germline, CDR1 is SGHRS, CDR2 YFSETQ. This chain's CDR3 is CASSLDGVRREKLFF. The CDR3 nucleotides are TGCGCCAGCAGCTTGGATGGGGTCCGTCGTGAAAAACTGTTTTTT.